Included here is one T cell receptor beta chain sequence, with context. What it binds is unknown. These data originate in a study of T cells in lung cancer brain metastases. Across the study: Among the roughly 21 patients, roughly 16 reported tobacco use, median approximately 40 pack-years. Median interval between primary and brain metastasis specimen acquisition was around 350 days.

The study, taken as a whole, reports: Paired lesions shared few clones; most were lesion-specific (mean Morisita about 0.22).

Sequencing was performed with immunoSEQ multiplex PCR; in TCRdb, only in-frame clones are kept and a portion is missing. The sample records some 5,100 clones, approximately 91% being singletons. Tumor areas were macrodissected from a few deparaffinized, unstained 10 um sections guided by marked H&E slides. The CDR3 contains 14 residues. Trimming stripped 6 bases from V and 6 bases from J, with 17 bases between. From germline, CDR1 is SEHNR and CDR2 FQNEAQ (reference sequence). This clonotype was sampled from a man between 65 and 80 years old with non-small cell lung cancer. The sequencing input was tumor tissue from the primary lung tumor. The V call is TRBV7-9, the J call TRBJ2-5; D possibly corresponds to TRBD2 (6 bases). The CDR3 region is CASRDSGDTKTQYF. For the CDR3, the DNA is TGTGCCAGCAGGGATAGCGGTGACACAAAGACCCAGTACTTC.